The TCR beta chain described here comes from a study of blood T cell repertoires in COVID-19. Overall study: Specimens from acute and convalescent COVID-19 originated in the United States, Italy and Spain. T cells, B-cell-depleted T cells, or PBMCs provided the cDNA or gDNA that served as material.

This study enrolled people aged about 18 to 95 from about two dozen US geographic areas. The V gene's germline CDR1 is KGHDR and CDR2 SFDVKD. V dropped 3 bases and J dropped 6; count of bases not matched to a gene: 8. CDR3 size: 17 residues. Here immunoSEQ multiplex PCR was the method, and the copy in TCRdb shows in-frame clones only, minus some. Of about 240,000 clones detected, around nine tenths appear once; the ten largest clones hold over 4%. This chain uses TRBV24-1 with TRBJ2-1; TRBD2 agrees at 12 bases. This TCR was sampled from a woman younger than 45 who had recovered from COVID-19. Sequencing was done on a sample of PBMCs or T cells enriched from blood (not recorded which). The CDR3 DNA reads as TGTGCCACCAGTGATCGTAAGACTAGCGGGAGACGCAATGAGCAGTTCTTC. Protein: CATSDRKTSGRRNEQFF.